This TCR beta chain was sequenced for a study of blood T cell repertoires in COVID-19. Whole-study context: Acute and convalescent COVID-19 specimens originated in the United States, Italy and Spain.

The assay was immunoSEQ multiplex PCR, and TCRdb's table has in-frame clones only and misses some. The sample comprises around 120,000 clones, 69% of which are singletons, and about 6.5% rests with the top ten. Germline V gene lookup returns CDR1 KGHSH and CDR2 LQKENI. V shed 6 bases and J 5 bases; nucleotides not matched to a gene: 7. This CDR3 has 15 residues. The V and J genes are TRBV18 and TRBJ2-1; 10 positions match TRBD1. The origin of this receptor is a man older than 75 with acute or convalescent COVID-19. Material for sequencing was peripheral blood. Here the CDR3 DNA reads TGTGCCAGCTCTCAACCCGGGACAGGGGACAATGAGCAGTTCTTC. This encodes CASSQPGTGDNEQFF.